The clone carrying this TCR beta chain was picked up one time. This entry comes from a study of cytomegalovirus exposure and HLA in healthy donors. Per the germline V gene, CDR1 is SEHNR and CDR2 is FQNEAQ (reference sequence). The CDR3 sequence is 12 residues long. The germline V and J ends were trimmed by 5 bases and 7 bases, with 9 bases remaining between them. Clones were sequenced by immunoSEQ multiplex PCR, and TCRdb holds only the in-frame ones, with some missing. The sample holds some 170,000 clones, roughly 89% seen once. The gene calls are TRBV7-9 and TRBJ2-1; D might be TRBD1 (5 bases). This receptor was taken from a woman in her twenties or thirties in good health and CMV-seronegative. The sequenced sample consisted of PBMCs. CDR3 amino acids: CASSQGWNEQFF. For the CDR3, the DNA is TGTGCCAGCAGCCAGGGTTGGAATGAGCAGTTCTTC.